This TCR beta chain comes out of a study of cytomegalovirus exposure and HLA in healthy donors. Overall study results and limits: Later analysis suggested links between common viral pathogens and several top significant clusters. In vitro testing confirmed a few CMV-associated chains as specific for CMV antigens.

Nominally healthy donors were sampled, though unrecorded immune exposures were likely. Primers for the PCR totalled 60 Vbeta and 13 Jbeta. Measured with immunoSEQ multiplex PCR; TCRdb has only the in-frame clones, and not every one. The table lists about 120,000 clones, over 60% of them singletons. To note about this clone: What it binds is not known.

CDR1 and CDR2 (germline): SGHRS, YFSETQ. The CDR3 spans 12 residues. The V end lost 4 bases, the J end lost 7 bases, and 9 bases lay between the germline ends. The sequence came from a man between 18 and 35 years old in good health and CMV-seronegative. The specimen was PBMCs. The V call is TRBV5-1, the J call TRBJ2-1, with D possibly matching TRBD2 (5 bases). The CDR3 region is CASSIPGNEQFF. The DNA of the CDR3 is TGCGCCAGCAGCATCCCGGGAAATGAGCAGTTCTTC.